A single sample gave rise to the 26 T cell receptor beta chains below, sequenced in a study of cytomegalovirus exposure and HLA in healthy donors. It was with 60 Vbeta and 13 Jbeta primers that the PCR ran. Measured with immunoSEQ multiplex PCR; TCRdb has only the in-frame clones, and not every one. The sample lists fewer than 100,000 clones; 60% to 80% were seen once. Source material: PBMCs. These receptor sequences come from a woman aged 40 to 50 in good health and CMV-seronegative.

The genes are TRBV15 and TRBJ1-1, with D tentatively TRBD1 (5 bases). CDR1 is LNHNV, CDR2 YYDKDF, per germline (reference sequence). V lost 1 base, J lost 3 bases, and 12 bases lay in between. The CDR3 covers 15 residues. Written as DNA, the CDR3 is TGTGCCACCAGCAGAGGACAGACCATGGACACTGAAGCTTTCTTT. This codes for CATSRGQTMDTEAFF.

The V and J genes are TRBV19 and TRBJ1-1, with D uncertain. Germline CDR1 LNHDA, CDR2 SQIVND (reference sequence). This CDR3 has 13 amino acids. V shed 4 bases and J shed 11 bases, with 17 bases lying between them. The CDR3, as DNA: TGTGCCAGTAGTACCTATGACATCGGTTTGGCTTTCTTT. Translation: CASSTYDIGLAFF.

The chain is built from TRBV10-3 and TRBJ1-2; 10 bases are shared with TRBD1. CDR1 is ENHRY, CDR2 SYGVKD, per germline. This CDR3 region has 16 residues. After removal of 2 bases from V and 3 bases from J, the junction contained 6 bases not matched to a gene. CDR3 region: CAISETRQGAHYGYTF. The CDR3, as DNA: TGTGCCATCAGTGAGACCCGACAGGGGGCCCACTATGGCTACACCTTC.

This sequence joins TRBV25-1 and TRBJ1-4; 9 bases agree with TRBD1. From germline, CDR1 is MGHDK and CDR2 SYGVNS. This CDR3 region has 15 residues. Trimming cost V 5 bases and J 3 bases; bases outside gene matches: 4. Written as DNA, the CDR3 is TGTGCCAGCAGTCCTGGACAGGGGCCTAATGAAAAACTGTTTTTT. It codes for CASSPGQGPNEKLFF.

V usage is TRBV19 and J usage is TRBJ1-6, with D maybe TRBD1 (6 bases). Trimming took off 5 bases at V and 14 bases at J, with 22 bases between the two ends. The CDR3 consists of 15 residues. Germline V gene data show CDR1 as LNHDA and CDR2 as SQIVND (reference sequence). The CDR3 sequence is CASSERDPREGALHF. For the CDR3, the DNA is TGTGCCAGTAGTGAGAGGGACCCGCGGGAGGGGGCCCTCCACTTT. The full variable domain, in which reference TRBV19 and TRBJ1-6 provide the parts outside the CDR3, is DGGITQSPKYLFRKEGQNVTLSCEQNLNHDAMYWYRQDPGQGLRLIYYSQIVNDFQKGDIAEGYSVSREKKESFPLTVTSAQKNPTAFYLCASSERDPREGALHFGNGTRLTVT.

This chain connects TRBV19 to TRBJ2-7, with 8 positions matching TRBD1. The CDR3 totals 13 residues. Per the germline V gene, CDR1 is LNHDA and CDR2 is SQIVND (reference sequence). With V trimmed by 4 bases and J by 4 bases, 3 bases remained unmatched. DNA of the CDR3: TGTGCCAGTAGTAACCAGGGGGCTTACGAGCAGTACTTC. Translating it yields CASSNQGAYEQYF.

The J gene is TRBJ1-4, the V gene TRBV28; D is undetermined. V lost 5 bases to trimming and J lost 8 bases, with 12 bases between them. Germline CDR1 MDHEN, CDR2 SYDVKM. This CDR3 contains 13 residues. Here the CDR3 DNA reads TGTGCCAGCAGTGGGAGAATCCGAGAAAAACTGTTTTTT. Amino acid sequence: CASSGRIREKLFF.

V gene TRBV2 combines with J gene TRBJ1-6; no clear D. The V end was cut by 4 bases, the J end by 9 bases, with 16 bases between. Germline assignment: CDR1 SNHLY and CDR2 FYNNEI. CDR3 length: 15 residues. CDR3 coding DNA: TGTGCCAGCAGTGTGGCGACTCGACCGACTTCACCCCTCCACTTT. The encoded protein is CASSVATRPTSPLHF.

The rearrangement joins TRBV4-2 to TRBJ2-5; 10 bases are a match to TRBD2. The ends lost 0 bases at V and 4 bases at J; junction bases unmatched: 8. CDR1 and CDR2 (germline): LGHNA, YNFKEQ. The CDR3 length is 17 residues. CDR3 sequence: CASSQEAPQREGETQYF. For the CDR3, the DNA is TGTGCCAGCAGCCAAGAGGCACCCCAGCGGGAGGGAGAGACCCAGTACTTC.

J is TRBJ2-5 and V is TRBV6-5, with 9 bases identical to TRBD2. V was pared by 4 bases and J by 5 bases, with 11 bases of the junction left unmatched. CDR1 and CDR2 from the germline V gene are MNHEY and SVGAGI. The CDR3 is 16 amino acids. The CDR3 coding sequence is TGTGCCAGCAGTTGGTCTAGCGGGGAAACGGGGGAGACCCAGTACTTC. This codes for CASSWSSGETGETQYF.

With regard to this clone: Other DNA sequences within the sample encode an identical CDR3. This sequence joins TRBV28 and TRBJ2-7; possibly TRBD1 for D (5 bases). The CDR3 is 13 amino acids. Between the trimmed V and J ends, which lost 5 bases and 2 bases, there was a span of 10 bases. Germline V gene lookup returns CDR1 MDHEN and CDR2 SYDVKM. As DNA, the CDR3 is TGTGCCAGCAGTACAGGTGGGCCCTACGAGCAGTACTTC. Amino acids: CASSTGGPYEQYF.

This clone was found once. The rearrangement uses TRBV15 and TRBJ1-5; 7 bases are a match to TRBD1. The trim removed 4 bases at V and 0 bases at J, leaving 9 bases unmatched. Germline assignment: CDR1 LNHNV and CDR2 YYDKDF (reference sequence). The CDR3 contains 17 residues. The chain's CDR3 is CATSTRQGLGSNQPQHF. CDR3 nucleotides: TGTGCCACCAGCACCCGACAGGGTCTGGGTAGCAATCAGCCCCAGCATTTT.

J is TRBJ1-6 and V is TRBV4-2; D uncertain. Trimming removed 1 base at V and 1 base at J, with 8 bases between. Germline V CDR1 and CDR2: LGHNA, YNFKEQ. The CDR3 has 16 residues. The CDR3 protein is CASSQGDNSYNSPLHF. In nucleotides, the CDR3 is TGTGCCAGCAGCCAAGGTGACAATTCCTATAATTCACCCCTCCACTTT.

This chain's CDR3 is CAISLDGKAFF. CDR3 DNA: TGTGCCATCAGTTTGGACGGGAAGGCTTTCTTT. V usage is TRBV10-3 and J usage is TRBJ1-1; D is unresolved. The CDR3 has 11 amino acids. CDR1 and CDR2 (germline): ENHRY, SYGVKD. V was clipped by 5 bases and J by 11 bases, with 12 bases between them.

The chain recombines TRBV2 with TRBJ2-7, with unresolved D. The CDR3 length is 12 residues. V shed 5 bases and J shed 0 bases, with 5 bases lying between them. CDR1 and CDR2 from the germline V gene are SNHLY and FYNNEI. The CDR3 bases are TGTGCCAGCAGTCCTAGCTCCTACGAGCAGTACTTC. It is translated as CASSPSSYEQYF.

The gene calls are TRBV10-3 and TRBJ2-7, with unresolved D. The V gene's germline CDR1 is ENHRY and CDR2 SYGVKD. This CDR3 has 11 amino acids. The V gene lost 2 bases and the J gene lost 4 bases, with 3 bases spanning the gap. CDR3 bases: TGTGCCATCAGTGAGCAATACGAGCAGTACTTC. It translates to CAISEQYEQYF.

The genes are TRBV5-8 and TRBJ2-2; 8 positions match TRBD1. Looked up from germline, CDR1 is SGHTS and CDR2 is YDEGEE. Trimming at V came to 3 bases and at J to 0 bases, leaving 4 bases not matched to a gene. The CDR3 is 16 amino acids. The DNA of the CDR3 is TGTGCCAGCAGCTACCGGGACAGGCCGAACACCGGGGAGCTGTTTTTT. This encodes CASSYRDRPNTGELFF.

The V gene is TRBV2, the J gene TRBJ2-3; D gene unclear. The CDR3 has 10 residues. V was cut by 10 bases and J by 2 bases, with 4 bases left in between. Germline-derived CDR1 and CDR2 are SNHLY and FYNNEI. The CDR3 is CATITDTQYF. The DNA for the CDR3 is TGTGCCACCATCACAGATACGCAGTATTTT.

The chain combines TRBV6-1 with TRBJ1-6; TRBD1 agrees at 7 bases. Germline trimming cut 5 bases from V and 10 bases from J; bases unmatched to any gene: 8. The CDR3 sequence is 14 residues long. Germline V gene sequence: CDR1 MNHNS, CDR2 SASEGT. In DNA form, the CDR3 reads TGTGCCAGCAGTATGACAGGGTCGGAATCACCCCTCCACTTT. It specifies CASSMTGSESPLHF.

The chain joins TRBV4-1 to TRBJ1-1; tentatively, D is TRBD1 (6 bases). The CDR3 length is 17 residues. Trimming removed 0 bases from V and 1 base from J, with 15 bases in between. From germline, CDR1 is MGHRA and CDR2 YSYEKL. CDR3: CASSQDRGAWENTEAFF. CDR3 coding DNA: TGCGCCAGCAGCCAAGATCGGGGGGCTTGGGAGAACACTGAAGCTTTCTTT.

The rearrangement joins TRBV4-1 to TRBJ1-5, with D possibly TRBD1 on 6 matching bases. Between the trimmed V and J ends, which lost 3 bases and 3 bases, there was a span of 12 bases. CDR1 MGHRA and CDR2 YSYEKL come from the germline V gene. CDR3 length: 15 residues. Here the CDR3 DNA reads TGCGCCAGCAGCCAGGGGGACACTCTCAATCAGCCCCAGCATTTT. Translated: CASSQGDTLNQPQHF.

This clone was observed a few times. The CDR3 loop is CASSQAPGGRTEAFF. The CDR3 DNA is TGTGCCAGCAGCCAAGCTCCAGGGGGCCGGACTGAAGCTTTCTTT. The gene calls are TRBV4-2 and TRBJ1-1; 8 bases match TRBD1. The CDR3 extends over 15 amino acids. CDR1 is LGHNA and CDR2 is YNFKEQ in the germline V gene. The trim removed 1 base at V and 5 bases at J, leaving 6 bases unmatched.

V gene TRBV2 combines with J gene TRBJ1-5, with D possibly TRBD1 on 5 matching bases. With 2 bases removed from V and 0 bases from J, the gap between germline ends came to 8 bases. This CDR3 has 15 amino acids. Germline lookup yields CDR1 SNHLY and CDR2 FYNNEI. The CDR3 sequence is CASSEQGFSNQPQHF. CDR3 nucleotide sequence: TGTGCCAGCAGTGAACAGGGTTTTAGCAATCAGCCCCAGCATTTT.

The chain has TRBV5-1 and TRBJ1-5, with TRBD1 matching over 8 bases. Germline-derived CDR1 and CDR2 are SGHRS and YFSETQ. The CDR3 covers 14 residues. J lost 2 bases, V lost 4 bases, and 2 bases had no gene match. The CDR3 DNA is TGCGCCAGCAGCCCGGGACAGGGCAATCAGCCCCAGCATTTT. Amino acids: CASSPGQGNQPQHF.

This CDR3 is CASSRWAGRPTEAFF. As DNA, the CDR3 is TGTGCCAGCAGCCGATGGGCAGGGCGTCCCACTGAAGCTTTCTTT. The genes are TRBV5-5 and TRBJ1-1, with a tentative D call TRBD1 (5 bases). There are 15 residues in the CDR3. Germline values: CDR1 SGHKS, CDR2 YYEKEE (reference sequence). V was clipped by 4 bases and J by 4 bases, with 17 bases between them.

Only one count was recorded for this clone. This sequence joins TRBV15 and TRBJ2-3, with 8 bases that match TRBD1. Looked up from germline, CDR1 is LNHNV and CDR2 is YYDKDF (reference sequence). The CDR3 length is 16 residues. V gave up 2 bases and J gave up 4 bases; unmatched junction bases: 8. The CDR3 DNA follows: TGTGCCACCAGCAGACTAGTCGGACAGGGTTCAGATACGCAGTATTTT. Its translation: CATSRLVGQGSDTQYF.